This TCR beta chain stems from a study of low-dose radiotherapy and immunotherapy resistance in tumors. Overall study: Each fraction for Cohort 1 was 0.5 Gy, given every 2 weeks, and the total came to 6.5 Gy.

This CDR3 has 16 amino acids. V trimming: 4 bases; J trimming: 5 bases; junction bases outside the gene matches: 9. CDR1 and CDR2 (germline): SGHKS, YYEKEE (reference sequence). With a V-primer adapter and a constant-region primer, TCRs were amplified for about 19 PCR cycles. Each CDR3 protein gets one entry after TCRdb re-called the reads with MiXCR. The repertoire holds tens of thousands of distinct CDR3 sequences, roughly 12% seen once, with 5.5% to 7.5% in the top ten. Indicated time point: before trial treatment. The sample in question was PBMCs, obtained before treatment. This clonotype originated in a female donor with ovarian cancer. The chain has TRBV5-5 and TRBJ1-6, with 7 bases lining up with TRBD1. CDR3 DNA sequence: TGTGCCAGCAGCCAATCCGGGGACAGAAATAATTCACCCCTCCACTTT. Its protein is CASSQSGDRNNSPLHF.